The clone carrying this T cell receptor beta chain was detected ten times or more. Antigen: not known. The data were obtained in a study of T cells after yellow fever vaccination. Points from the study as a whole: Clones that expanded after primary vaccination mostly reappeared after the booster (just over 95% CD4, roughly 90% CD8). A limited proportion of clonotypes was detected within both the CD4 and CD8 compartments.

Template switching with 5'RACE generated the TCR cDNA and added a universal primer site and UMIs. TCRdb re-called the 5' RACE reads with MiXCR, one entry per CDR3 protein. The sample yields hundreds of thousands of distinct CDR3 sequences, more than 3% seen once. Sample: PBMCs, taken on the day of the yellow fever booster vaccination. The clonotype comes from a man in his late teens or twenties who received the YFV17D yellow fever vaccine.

The CDR3 DNA sequence: TGCGCCAGCAGCTTTGGGAGCGGGGGGACCTCAGGCACCGGGGAGCTGTTTTTT. Translated, it gives CASSFGSGGTSGTGELFF. The chain combines TRBV5-1 with TRBJ2-2; 9 bases are a match to TRBD2. J gave up 4 bases and V 2 bases, and 12 bases lay outside the gene matches. There are 18 residues in the CDR3. Germline V CDR1 and CDR2: SGHRS, YFSETQ.